This T cell receptor beta chain appears in the sequencing data of a study of T-cell memory formation after mild COVID-19. TCRdb re-analysed the 5' RACE reads in MiXCR, keeping a single row per CDR3 protein. This sample has about 470,000 distinct CDR3 sequences, with about 23% found just once. Whole-study findings and limits: Several responding clones turned up in pre-infection memory, indicating that cross-reactive memory may have taken part. Mainly in CM and EM were contracting CD4+ clones; CD8+ were in EMRA.

The CDR3 runs 15 residues. Between the trimmed V and J ends, which lost 2 bases and 2 bases, there was a span of 14 bases. The germline V gene encodes CDR1 SGHRS and CDR2 YFSETQ. To note about this clonotype: Its antigen remains unidentified.

This rearrangement joins TRBV5-1 to TRBJ2-7; maybe TRBD1 (6 bases). Sequences were obtained from PBMCs or a T cell subset sorted from them (not recorded which). The sequence derives from an adult woman who had mild COVID-19 (a few samples of this study predate the infection). Cell type and time point are not known. The DNA of the CDR3 is TGCGCCAGCAGCTTCGTCTCGGGACAAACCTACGAGCAGTACTTC. Its protein is CASSFVSGQTYEQYF.